This TCR beta chain was identified in a study of T cell responses to AZD1222 COVID-19 vaccine. TCRdb's table, derived via immunoSEQ multiplex PCR, lists solely in-frame clones and lacks some. The sample holds over 95,000 clones; approximately 90% are singletons and the top ten take roughly 13%. Details on this clone: Its antigen is not identified.

General study points: As reported, nearly half of all spike-specific TCRs target variant regions that are unmutated. At baseline, just 5 or 6 AZD1222 recipients tested seropositive. Donors were mostly white British, more females; clonal diversity possibly underestimated.

This CDR3 is built from 15 residues. Germline values: CDR1 SGDLS, CDR2 YYNGEE. V shed 3 bases, J shed 6 bases, and the junction held 5 bases outside the gene matches. The sequence was obtained from an adult in good health. The source was peripheral blood, collected on day 0 of AZD1222 vaccination. The rearrangement links TRBV9 to TRBJ2-7; 14 nucleotides match TRBD2. The CDR3 sequence: CASSGGLAGVGEQYF. CDR3 coding DNA: TGTGCCAGCAGCGGGGGACTAGCGGGAGTCGGCGAGCAGTACTTC.